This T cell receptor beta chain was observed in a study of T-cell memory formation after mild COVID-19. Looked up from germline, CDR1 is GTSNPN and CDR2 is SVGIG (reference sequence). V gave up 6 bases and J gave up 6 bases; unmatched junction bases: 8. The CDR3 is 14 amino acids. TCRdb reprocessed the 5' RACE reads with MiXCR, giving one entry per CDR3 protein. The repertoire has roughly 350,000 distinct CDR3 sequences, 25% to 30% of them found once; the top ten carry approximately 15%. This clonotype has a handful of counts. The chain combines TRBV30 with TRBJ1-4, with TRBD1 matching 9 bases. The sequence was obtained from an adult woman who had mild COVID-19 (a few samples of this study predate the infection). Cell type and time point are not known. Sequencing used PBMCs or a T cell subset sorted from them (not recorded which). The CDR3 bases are TGTGCCTGTACCATACAGGGGGCGGATGAAAAACTGTTTTTT. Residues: CACTIQGADEKLFF.